These 23 T cell receptor beta chains share one sample of origin, sequenced in a study of CD8+CD57+ T cells in acquired aplastic anemia. According to the study, genomic DNA was the template for TCR beta VDJ and CDR3 profiling. TCRdb redid the calling of the reads with MiXCR, one entry per CDR3 protein. Of 98,000 or so distinct CDR3 sequences in the sample, 40% to 60% are singletons; the top ten hold under 35%. Sequences were obtained from sorted CD4+, CD8+, or CD8+CD57+ T cells (not recorded which) from PBMCs. These receptors were collected from a human donor in good health, serving as a control.

The chain is built from TRBV5-1 and TRBJ1-6, with a possible D match to TRBD1 (5 bases). Germline V gene sequence: CDR1 SGHRS, CDR2 YFSETQ. V was cut by 3 bases and J by 10 bases, with 14 bases left in between. The CDR3 is 14 residues long. The CDR3 is CASSSTEEGSPLHF. The CDR3 nucleotides read TGCGCCAGCAGCTCGACAGAGGAAGGGTCACCCCTCCACTTT.

In its sample, this clonotype was seen once. The chain carries TRBV7-3 and TRBJ2-3; D unclear. The CDR3 is made up of 13 amino acids. Looked up from germline, CDR1 is SGHTA and CDR2 is FQGTGA. V was pared by 5 bases and J by 4 bases, with 10 bases between. Written as DNA, the CDR3 is TGTGCCAGCAGCGCCCGACCCGCAGATACGCAGTATTTT. Encoded protein: CASSARPADTQYF.

This clonotype was counted many times. J is TRBJ2-1 and V is TRBV24-1, with D unresolved. V lost 3 bases to trimming and J lost 9 bases, with 8 bases between them. Germline V lookup: CDR1 KGHDR, CDR2 SFDVKD. This CDR3 spans 12 amino acids. This CDR3 is CATSDLDGEQFF. Here the CDR3 DNA reads TGTGCCACCAGTGATCTGGACGGTGAGCAGTTCTTC.

This chain connects TRBV2 to TRBJ2-5, with D possibly TRBD1 on 6 matching bases. Per the germline V gene, CDR1 is SNHLY and CDR2 is FYNNEI. This CDR3 is 14 amino acids long. V dropped 6 bases and J dropped 1 base, with 12 bases sitting between them. CDR3 nucleotides: TGTGCCAGCAGCAACGGACAGCCCCAAGAGACCCAGTACTTC. Translating gives CASSNGQPQETQYF.

The rearrangement links TRBV7-9 to TRBJ1-6; 7 bases are shared with TRBD1. The CDR3 spans 15 residues. V was clipped by 5 bases and J by 5 bases; unmatched bases: 6. Germline assignment: CDR1 SEHNR and CDR2 FQNEAQ (reference sequence). CDR3 loop: CASSDRANDNSPLHF. CDR3 coding DNA: TGTGCCAGCAGCGACAGGGCGAATGATAATTCACCCCTCCACTTT. The full variable domain, completed using reference TRBV7-9 and TRBJ1-6, is DTGVSQNPRHKITKRGQNVTFRCDPISEHNRLYWYRQTLGQGPEFLTYFQNEAQLEKSRLLSDRFSAERPKGSFSTLEIQRTEQGDSAMYLCASSDRANDNSPLHFGNGTRLTVT.

The sample holds many counts of this clonotype. V usage is TRBV9 and J usage is TRBJ2-1, with 9 bases that match TRBD1. The V segment lost 4 bases and the J segment 0 bases; nucleotides outside the gene matches: 11. CDR1 and CDR2 (germline): SGDLS, YYNGEE. The CDR3 runs 18 residues. The DNA for the CDR3 is TGTGCCAGCAGCCTAGGACGGGACAGGGATAGCTCCTACAATGAGCAGTTCTTC. Its translation: CASSLGRDRDSSYNEQFF.

The rearrangement joins TRBV25-1 to TRBJ1-4, with no clear D. The CDR3 is 14 residues long. The V gene lost 7 bases and the J gene lost 2 bases, with 11 bases spanning the gap. Per germline, CDR1 MGHDK and CDR2 SYGVNS. CDR3 bases: TGTGCCAGCAACCCGATGGGTACTAATGAAAAACTGTTTTTT. This gives the protein CASNPMGTNEKLFF. The entire variable domain, with the rest obtained from reference TRBV25-1 and TRBJ1-4, is as follows: EADIYQTPRYLVIGTGKKITLECSQTMGHDKMYWYQQDPGMELHLIHYSYGVNSTEKGDLSSESTVSRIRTEHFPLTLESARPSHTSQYLCASNPMGTNEKLFFGSGTQLSVL.

The rearrangement links TRBV7-2 to TRBJ1-6; D is undetermined. The CDR3 has 12 amino acids. Germline CDR1 reads SGHTA; CDR2 reads FQGNSA. Trimming shortened V by 5 bases and J by 6 bases, and 5 bases separated the two germline ends. CDR3 nucleotides: TGTGCCAGCAGCGCGATTAATTCACCCCTCCACTTT. Translation gives CASSAINSPLHF.

This clonotype has at least ten counts. CDR3 sequence: CASSQTLVGPDTQYF. CDR3 coding DNA: TGCGCCAGCAGCCAAACGCTAGTGGGCCCAGATACGCAGTATTTT. This chain uses TRBV4-1 with TRBJ2-3; unclear D gene. V was trimmed by 2 bases and J by 4 bases, leaving 13 bases between them. Looked up from germline, CDR1 is MGHRA and CDR2 is YSYEKL. The CDR3 sequence is 15 residues long.

The J gene is TRBJ1-5, the V gene TRBV3-1; D gene uncertain. Looked up from germline, CDR1 is LGHDT and CDR2 is YNNKEL (reference sequence). The CDR3 loop spans 13 amino acids. Trimming shortened V by 2 bases and J by 5 bases, and 7 bases separated the two germline ends. The CDR3: CASSQSRDQPQHF. Written as DNA, the CDR3 is TGTGCCAGCAGCCAATCGAGGGATCAGCCCCAGCATTTT.

This sequence joins TRBV5-6 and TRBJ2-3, with no clear D. The CDR3 length is 14 residues. The V end was cut by 0 bases, the J end by 2 bases, with 7 bases between. Germline lookup yields CDR1 SGHDT and CDR2 YYEEEE. The CDR3 protein is CASSLEWITDTQYF. CDR3 DNA sequence: TGTGCCAGCAGCTTGGAATGGATCACAGATACGCAGTATTTT.

This chain links TRBV27 with TRBJ1-2; 7 positions agree with TRBD1. CDR3 length: 14 residues. The V segment lost 3 bases and the J segment 4 bases; nucleotides outside the gene matches: 5. Per germline, CDR1 MNHEY and CDR2 SMNVEV (reference sequence). In nucleotides, the CDR3 is TGTGCCAGCAGTTTCTCAGGGGGGGTCTATGGCTACACCTTC. It is translated as CASSFSGGVYGYTF.

This clonotype was seen only a few times. The V and J genes are TRBV10-3 and TRBJ2-1, with D maybe TRBD2 (6 bases). CDR3 length: 14 amino acids. V was pared by 5 bases and J by 6 bases, with 14 bases between. Germline-derived CDR1 and CDR2 are ENHRY and SYGVKD. The CDR3 nucleotides read TGTGCCATCAGTTCCGCCGAGACTAGCAATGAGCAGTTCTTC. This sequence encodes CAISSAETSNEQFF.

V gene TRBV19 combines with J gene TRBJ1-5, with unresolved D. From germline, CDR1 is LNHDA and CDR2 SQIVND (reference sequence). V lost 7 bases and J 0 bases, leaving 10 bases between the germline ends. The CDR3 runs to 14 residues. The CDR3 nucleotides read TGTGCCAGTACAGGAGGCTATAGCAATCAGCCCCAGCATTTT. Translated: CASTGGYSNQPQHF. Drawing the rest from reference TRBV19 and TRBJ1-5, the complete variable domain is DGGITQSPKYLFRKEGQNVTLSCEQNLNHDAMYWYRQDPGQGLRLIYYSQIVNDFQKGDIAEGYSVSREKKESFPLTVTSAQKNPTAFYLCASTGGYSNQPQHFGDGTRLSIL.

There are a few counts of this clonotype. Here the CDR3 omits its conserved ending phenylalanine or tryptophan, so a read error is the likely source. V usage is TRBV6-2 or TRBV6-3 and J usage is TRBJ2-7, with a possible D match to TRBD2 (5 bases). CDR1 MNHEY and CDR2 SVGEGT come from the germline V gene. The CDR3 consists of 15 residues. Trimming took off 2 bases at V and 0 bases at J, with 11 bases between the two ends. CDR3 loop: CASSYKDGSSYEQYL. The CDR3 nucleotides read TGTGCCAGCAGTTACAAGGATGGGAGCTCCTACGAGCAGTACCTC.

The chain couples TRBV25-1 to TRBJ1-3; D gene unclear. The CDR3 contains 16 residues. Trimming cost V 1 base and J 0 bases, with 10 bases left between them. Germline CDR1 and CDR2: MGHDK and SYGVNS. This CDR3 is CASSESLASSGNTIYF. As DNA, the CDR3 is TGTGCCAGCAGTGAATCCCTGGCTAGCTCTGGAAACACCATATATTTT. Full variable domain (rest looked up from reference TRBV25-1 and TRBJ1-3): EADIYQTPRYLVIGTGKKITLECSQTMGHDKMYWYQQDPGMELHLIHYSYGVNSTEKGDLSSESTVSRIRTEHFPLTLESARPSHTSQYLCASSESLASSGNTIYFGEGSWLTVV.

This chain links TRBV20-1 with TRBJ2-5; D uncertain. V lost 3 bases and J 3 bases, leaving 14 bases between the germline ends. The germline gives CDR1 DFQATT, CDR2 SNEGSKA (reference sequence). CDR3 length: 14 amino acids. The CDR3 loop reads CSASRIDAKETQYF. CDR3 nucleotides: TGCAGTGCTAGCAGAATCGATGCGAAAGAGACCCAGTACTTC.

The chain has TRBV20-1 and TRBJ2-3; 7 bases fit TRBD2. Per the germline V gene, CDR1 is DFQATT and CDR2 is SNEGSKA (reference sequence). Unmatched junction bases numbered 4, after V lost 2 bases and J lost 2 bases. This CDR3 has 14 residues. The DNA for the CDR3 is TGCAGTGCTAGATCCGCGGGGGACACAGATACGCAGTATTTT. This gives the protein CSARSAGDTDTQYF.

There are many counts of this clonotype. This chain joins TRBV10-2 and TRBJ2-7; the match to TRBD1 covers 10 bases. The CDR3 covers 16 residues. The germline CDR1 and CDR2 sequences are WSHSY and SAAADI. With V trimmed by 2 bases and J by 2 bases, 6 bases remained unmatched. The CDR3: CASSELSTGGTYEQYF. The CDR3 DNA is TGCGCCAGCAGTGAGCTTTCGACAGGGGGCACCTACGAGCAGTACTTC.

The V and J genes are TRBV25-1 and TRBJ1-6, with a weak D call TRBD1 (5 bases). V lost 6 bases and J lost 5, with 14 bases in between. The CDR3 contains 15 residues. Germline V gives CDR1 MGHDK, CDR2 SYGVNS. CDR3 DNA sequence: TGTGCCAGCAGCTCGCAGGGTGTTGATAATTCACCCCTCCACTTT. It codes for CASSSQGVDNSPLHF.

The rearrangement joins TRBV7-6 to TRBJ1-2; 7 nucleotides line up with TRBD1. Germline V CDR1 and CDR2: SGHVS, FNYEAQ. Trimming at V came to 3 bases and at J to 8 bases, leaving 9 bases not matched to a gene. The CDR3 has 14 amino acids. The CDR3 protein is CASSFSLPGQGYTF. The CDR3 DNA sequence: TGTGCCAGCAGCTTTAGCTTACCGGGACAGGGCTACACCTTC.

This clonotype was recorded at least ten times. The chain has TRBV19 and TRBJ2-1, with a weak D call TRBD1 (6 bases). Trimming removed 4 bases from V and 0 bases from J, with 10 bases in between. CDR1 is LNHDA and CDR2 is SQIVND in the germline V gene (reference sequence). The CDR3 has 15 amino acids. CDR3 nucleotide sequence: TGTGCCAGTAGTACACCGGACAGCTCCTACAATGAGCAGTTCTTC. Its translation: CASSTPDSSYNEQFF.

This clonotype has more than one count but fewer than ten. A clone one base away is much larger, so this may be a read error. CDR3 sequence reads: CAGSLEDSLFPLPNYEQYF. The CDR3 DNA reads TGCGCCGGCAGCTTGGAGGACAGCCTTTTTCCCTTACCTAACTACGAGCAGTACTTC. The chain combines TRBV5-1 with TRBJ2-7, with a tentative D call TRBD1 (6 bases). The CDR3 length is 19 residues. Germline assignment: CDR1 SGHRS and CDR2 YFSETQ.